The 2 T cell receptor beta chains presented below share a single source sample, sequenced in a study of identical twins. TCRdb used MiXCR to reprocess the 5' RACE reads, holding one entry per CDR3 protein. The sample gives 200,000 to 250,000 distinct CDR3 sequences, 5.5% to 7% of which show up once; 3.6% is in the top ten. These data are also associated with another study on yellow fever vaccine responses in identical twins.

The sequenced sample was memory (CD45RO+) T cells sorted from blood. These receptors came from a woman between 18 and 30 years old in good health.

The V call is TRBV18, the J call TRBJ2-1, with 10 bases lining up with TRBD2. After removal of 2 bases from V and 4 bases from J, the junction contained 11 bases not matched to a gene. Germline V gene lookup returns CDR1 KGHSH and CDR2 LQKENI. This CDR3 region has 18 residues. CDR3 amino acids: CASSPFSASGSVYNEQFF. CDR3 nucleotide sequence: TGTGCCAGCTCACCATTTTCGGCTAGCGGGAGCGTTTACAATGAGCAGTTCTTC.

The chain has TRBV16 and TRBJ2-1; TRBD1 matches 8 bases. V shed 4 bases and J 4 bases; nucleotides not matched to a gene: 9. The germline CDR1 and CDR2 sequences are KGHSY and FQNENV. The CDR3 totals 16 residues. In DNA form, the CDR3 reads TGTGCCAGCAGCCCGAGCAGGACAGGGCCTTACAATGAGCAGTTCTTC. Protein sequence: CASSPSRTGPYNEQFF.